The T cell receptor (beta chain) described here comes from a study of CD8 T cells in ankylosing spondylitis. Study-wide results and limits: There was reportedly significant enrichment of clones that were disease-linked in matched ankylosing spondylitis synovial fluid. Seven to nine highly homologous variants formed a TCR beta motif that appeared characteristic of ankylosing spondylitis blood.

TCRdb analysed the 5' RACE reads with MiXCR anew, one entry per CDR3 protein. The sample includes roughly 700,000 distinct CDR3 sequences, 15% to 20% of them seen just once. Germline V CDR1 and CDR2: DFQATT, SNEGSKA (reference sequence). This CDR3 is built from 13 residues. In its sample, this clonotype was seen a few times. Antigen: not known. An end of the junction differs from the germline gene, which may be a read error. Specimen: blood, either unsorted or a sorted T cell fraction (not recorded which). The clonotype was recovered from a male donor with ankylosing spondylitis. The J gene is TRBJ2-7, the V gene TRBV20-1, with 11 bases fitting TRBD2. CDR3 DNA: TGCAGCGCTAGACTAGCGGGGAGCTACGAGCAGTACTTC. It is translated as CSARLAGSYEQYF.